This paragraph reports one T cell receptor (beta chain). Its antigen is still unknown. Losses at the gene ends were 4 bases for V and 5 bases for J; bases not matched to a gene: 8. CDR1 is SGHRS and CDR2 is YFSETQ in the germline V gene. The CDR3 is 17 amino acids. The data derive from a study of cytomegalovirus exposure and HLA in healthy donors. Sequenced by immunoSEQ multiplex PCR; TCRdb stores in-frame clones only, minus some. This sample yields around 300,000 clones, of which just over 85% are seen a single time; about 1% belongs to the top ten. Study conclusions and caveats: Cytomegalovirus association was assigned to about 150 TCR beta chains.

Input material: PBMCs. The chain carries TRBV5-1 and TRBJ2-3; TRBD2 matches at 15 bases. The origin of this receptor is a woman in her late teens or twenties in good health and CMV-seronegative. The CDR3 here is CASSPRTSGGAIDTQYF. The CDR3 nucleotides are TGCGCCAGCAGCCCTAGGACTAGCGGGGGGGCCATAGATACGCAGTATTTT.